The present T cell receptor (beta chain) was sequenced within a study of CD8+CD57+ T cells in acquired aplastic anemia. As for the study in general: Sorted CD4+ plus CD8+ cells gave DNA averaging 3.2 ug. Where healthy donors were concerned, CD4+ cells averaged approximately 10 million reads.

Profiling of TCR beta VDJ combinations and CDR3 sequences used genomic DNA as template. TCRdb reprocessed the reads with MiXCR, giving one entry per CDR3 protein. The table records around 170,000 distinct CDR3 sequences, about 47% of them present only once. Findings of the study overall: Between patients and controls, about 31 CD8+ CDR3 sequences were found in common. CD8+ Simpson's diversity showed no significant patient-control difference.

Notes on this clonotype: Antigen specificity is unknown.

Germline values: CDR1 SGHDN, CDR2 FVKESK. V gave up 2 bases and J gave up 5 bases; unmatched junction bases: 9. This CDR3 is 16 amino acids long. The rearrangement uses TRBV14 and TRBJ1-2, with 9 nucleotides matching TRBD1. Sequenced input: sorted CD4+, CD8+, or CD8+CD57+ T cells (not recorded which) from PBMCs. This clonotype was obtained from a human donor in good health. The CDR3 DNA follows: TGTGCCAGCAGCCAATACGGGACAGGGCGGCTTTATGGCTACACCTTC. This gives the protein CASSQYGTGRLYGYTF.